The 7 T cell receptor beta chains listed next were all sequenced from one sample in a study of blood T cell repertoires in COVID-19. The table came from immunoSEQ multiplex PCR; TCRdb's copy has only in-frame clones and leaves some out. Of approximately 200,000 clones in the sample, around 85% were seen once. The sample was peripheral blood. The receptors derive from a man aged 55 to 70 with acute or convalescent COVID-19.

The gene calls are TRBV28 and TRBJ2-7; D might be TRBD1 (5 bases). Deletions cut 6 bases from V and 0 bases from J, with 15 bases between. Germline V gene sequence: CDR1 MDHEN, CDR2 SYDVKM. The length of the CDR3 is 15 residues. The CDR3 loop reads CASSNQGRSSYEQYF. CDR3 bases: TGTGCCAGCAGCAATCAGGGAAGGAGCTCCTACGAGCAGTACTTC.

The rearrangement links TRBV15 to TRBJ2-5, with 9 positions matching TRBD1. CDR3 length equals 15 residues. V gave up 4 bases and J gave up 5 bases; unmatched junction bases: 8. The V gene's germline CDR1 is LNHNV and CDR2 YYDKDF (reference sequence). CDR3 amino acids: CATSKLQGARETQYF. The CDR3 DNA is TGTGCCACCAGCAAACTACAGGGGGCGCGGGAGACCCAGTACTTC.

The V gene is TRBV28, the J gene TRBJ2-7; possibly TRBD1 for D (6 bases). Germline V lookup: CDR1 MDHEN, CDR2 SYDVKM. The CDR3 is 12 residues long. V was shortened by 1 base and J by 6 bases, with 7 bases between the two germline ends. CDR3 sequence (DNA): TGTGCCAGCAGTTTATTAGGGGGCGAGCAGTACTTC. This encodes CASSLLGGEQYF.

The rearrangement links TRBV27 to TRBJ2-7, with 8 bases aligning to TRBD2. This CDR3 region has 13 residues. Trimming took 5 bases from V and 3 from J; bases not matched to a gene: 3. Germline V gene data show CDR1 as MNHEY and CDR2 as SMNVEV (reference sequence). CDR3: CASSPREGYEQYF. CDR3 nucleotides: TGTGCCAGCAGTCCCCGGGAGGGCTACGAGCAGTACTTC.

This clone was observed once. The rearrangement joins TRBV9 to TRBJ2-7, with 7 bases fitting TRBD1. This CDR3 has 14 amino acids. The V gene's germline CDR1 is SGDLS and CDR2 YYNGEE. V gave up 3 bases and J gave up 3 bases; unmatched junction bases: 6. In DNA form, the CDR3 reads TGTGCCAGCAGCGAGCAGACAGGGTTCTACGAGCAGTACTTC. The encoded protein is CASSEQTGFYEQYF.

The chain uses TRBV19 and TRBJ1-2; 9 bases are a match to TRBD1. CDR3 length equals 15 residues. Trimming cost V 3 bases and J 4 bases; bases outside gene matches: 6. Germline V gene sequence: CDR1 LNHDA, CDR2 SQIVND (reference sequence). The CDR3 DNA reads TGTGCCAGTAGTATTGTTGGGACAGGGATCTATGGCTACACCTTC. It specifies CASSIVGTGIYGYTF.

In its sample, this clone was seen once. V and J are TRBV19 and TRBJ2-5, with 8 bases that match TRBD1. Unmatched junction bases numbered 6, after V lost 2 bases and J lost 1 base. The CDR3 is made up of 16 amino acids. Germline V lookup: CDR1 LNHDA, CDR2 SQIVND (reference sequence). The CDR3 loop is CASSIRTGRSQETQYF. For the CDR3, the DNA is TGTGCCAGTAGTATAAGGACAGGGCGTTCCCAAGAGACCCAGTACTTC. Filled out from reference TRBV19 and TRBJ2-5, the complete variable domain reads DGGITQSPKYLFRKEGQNVTLSCEQNLNHDAMYWYRQDPGQGLRLIYYSQIVNDFQKGDIAEGYSVSREKKESFPLTVTSAQKNPTAFYLCASSIRTGRSQETQYFGPGTRLLVL.